This paragraph covers one T cell receptor (beta chain) sequence. This record comes from a study of blood T cell repertoires in COVID-19. Repertoires were generated with immunoSEQ multiplex PCR, while TCRdb's copy carries only in-frame clones and drops some. The data show some 90,000 clones, roughly 90% seen once. Followed longitudinally, the Seattle patients had been enrolled during active infection. The sequence was collected from a man in his fifties or sixties with COVID-19, enrolled during active disease. The material sequenced was peripheral blood.

This CDR3 reads CASSLDGDRGYEQYF. The CDR3 DNA reads as TGTGCCAGCAGCTTAGATGGGGACAGGGGCTACGAGCAGTACTTC. The rearrangement uses TRBV11-2 and TRBJ2-7; 10 bases map to TRBD1. Trimming cost V 0 bases and J 3 bases; bases outside gene matches: 2. The CDR3 has 15 residues. CDR1 and CDR2 from the germline V gene are SGHAT and FQNNGV.